The 23 T cell receptor beta chains listed next were all sequenced from one sample in a study of T-cell reconstitution after alpha-beta-depleted transplantation in children (dated by TCRdb to the mid-2010s). In light of the paper, this sample's treatment or condition label describes: allogeneic hematopoietic cell transplantation with graft depleted of TCRalphabeta T cells and CD19 B cells. Library method: PCR. Sequencing relied on an Illumina HiSeq 2500. TCR libraries were prepared with molecular barcoding, using unique molecular identifiers to normalize TCRbeta repertoire quantification. The public sequencing data were trimmed at Q25 with fastp and processed into clonotypes with MiXCR by TCRdb, which kept only in-frame beta chains. Rows matching on CDR3 protein sequence are summarized as one entry with the most common DNA and genes. This sample lists about 980,000 distinct CDR3 sequences; under 30% were detected once. The top ten clones comprise roughly 27% of the sample.

Material: PBMCs, mostly from graft donor cells, obtained 360 days after TCRalphabeta/CD19-depleted stem cell transplant. Every receptor here comes from a boy younger than two who had a stem cell transplant for SCID, so the T cells may come from the graft donor.

The chain combines TRBV6-1 with TRBJ2-3, with 10 bases aligning to TRBD2. Germline V gene lookup returns CDR1 MNHNS and CDR2 SASEGT. V gave up 5 bases and J gave up 5 bases; unmatched junction bases: 7. CDR3 size: 15 residues. The CDR3 region is CASSRKRGGRDTQYF. The CDR3 coding sequence is TGTGCCAGCAGTCGTAAGCGGGGGGGCCGAGATACGCAGTATTTT.

The gene calls are TRBV6-1 and TRBJ1-2, with D possibly being TRBD1 (6 bases). Germline V gives CDR1 MNHNS, CDR2 SASEGT. V lost 5 bases, J lost 5 bases, and 24 bases lay in between. The CDR3 totals 17 residues. CDR3: CASSPSPKGQGLYGYTF. The CDR3 nucleotides are TGTGCCAGCAGTCCATCCCCCAAGGGGCAGGGGTTATATGGCTACACCTTC.

The V call is TRBV3-1, the J call TRBJ2-5; no reliable D call. Trimming took off 1 base at V and 3 bases at J, with 12 bases between the two ends. The CDR3 sequence is 15 residues long. The germline V gene has CDR1 LGHDT and CDR2 YNNKEL (reference sequence). This CDR3 is CASSQVLNLKETQYF. CDR3 DNA sequence: TGTGCCAGCAGCCAAGTTCTAAACTTAAAAGAGACCCAGTACTTC.

This clonotype appeared a few times. V and J are TRBV7-9 and TRBJ2-7; 10 bases agree with TRBD1. The CDR3 is made up of 15 amino acids. Germline-derived CDR1 and CDR2 are SEHNR and FQNEAQ (reference sequence). With V trimmed by 8 bases and J by 1 base, 8 bases remained unmatched. The CDR3 loop reads CASYAGTGVSYEQYF. The CDR3 region has the DNA TGTGCCAGCTACGCCGGGACAGGGGTTTCCTACGAGCAGTACTTC. Looking up the rest from reference TRBV7-9 and TRBJ2-7 gives the full variable domain: DTGVSQNPRHKITKRGQNVTFRCDPISEHNRLYWYRQTLGQGPEFLTYFQNEAQLEKSRLLSDRFSAERPKGSFSTLEIQRTEQGDSAMYLCASYAGTGVSYEQYFGPGTRLTVT.

This clonotype was detected once. J is TRBJ2-1 and V is TRBV7-9; 11 bases fit TRBD2. V gave up 2 bases and J gave up 9 bases; unmatched junction bases: 9. Germline V gene data show CDR1 as SEHNR and CDR2 as FQNEAQ (reference sequence). CDR3 length equals 16 residues. CDR3 sequence reads: CASSLPLPSGGLEQFF. The CDR3 region has the DNA TGTGCCAGCAGCTTACCCCTCCCTAGCGGGGGGCTTGAGCAGTTCTTC.

In its sample, this clonotype was seen a few times. This chain uses TRBV12-3 or TRBV12-4 with TRBJ2-2, with 9 bases that match TRBD2. The CDR3 spans 15 residues. V trimming: 5 bases; J trimming: 3 bases; junction bases outside the gene matches: 4. In DNA form, the CDR3 reads TGTGCCAGCAGTCCTTTAGCGGGGGACACCGGGGAGCTGTTTTTT. This encodes CASSPLAGDTGELFF.

In this sample, this clonotype turned up a few times. One junction end disagrees with the germline gene, perhaps due to a read error. V gene TRBV2 combines with J gene TRBJ1-6; a weak D match, TRBD1 (5 bases). Germline V CDR1 and CDR2: SNHLY, FYNNEI. The CDR3 is 11 residues long. CDR3 loop: CASSWGPSLHF. DNA of the CDR3: TGTGCCAGCAGTTGGGGCCCTTCCCTGCACTTT.

Ten or more counts support this clonotype. The rearrangement joins TRBV9 to TRBJ2-3, with 7 bases aligning to TRBD2. Germline V lookup: CDR1 SGDLS, CDR2 YYNGEE. Trimming took 0 bases from V and 0 from J; bases not matched to a gene: 1. CDR3 length equals 15 residues. The CDR3 coding sequence is TGTGCCAGCAGCGTAGCGGGGGGAAGCACAGATACGCAGTATTTT. As protein: CASSVAGGSTDTQYF.

This clonotype has just a few counts. The gene calls are TRBV29-1 and TRBJ2-7, with D perhaps matching TRBD2 (5 bases). Trimming cost V 2 bases and J 2 bases, with 19 bases left between them. This CDR3 is 16 amino acids long. Germline assignment: CDR1 SQVTM and CDR2 ANQGSEA. CDR3 protein: CSVESFVWTATYEQYF. The CDR3 bases are TGCAGCGTTGAATCTTTTGTTTGGACTGCAACCTACGAGCAGTACTTC.

The rearrangement links TRBV27 to TRBJ2-7; 7 nucleotides agree with TRBD1. Germline V gene lookup returns CDR1 MNHEY and CDR2 SMNVEV (reference sequence). The length of the CDR3 is 13 residues. The V and J ends lost 3 bases and 5 bases, in that order; junction bases with no gene match: 4. CDR3 in amino acids: CASSFKTGNEQYF. CDR3 bases: TGTGCCAGCAGTTTCAAGACAGGGAACGAGCAGTACTTC.

This clonotype was seen only a few times. The V and J genes are TRBV12-3 or TRBV12-4 and TRBJ2-7; D may be TRBD2 (5 bases). V lost 1 base and J 9 bases, leaving 13 bases between the germline ends. There are 13 residues in the CDR3. The CDR3 nucleotides are TGTGCCAGCAGTTTAGATACCGGGATGGCGCAGTACTTC. Translating it yields CASSLDTGMAQYF.

J is TRBJ2-2 and V is TRBV7-6; the D gene is possibly TRBD2 (5 bases). Trimming took off 4 bases at V and 1 base at J, with 10 bases between the two ends. The CDR3 consists of 15 residues. Germline lookup yields CDR1 SGHVS and CDR2 FNYEAQ. Written as DNA, the CDR3 is TGTGCCAGCAGCTCGGACGGACTGAACACCGGGGAGCTGTTTTTT. Amino acids: CASSSDGLNTGELFF. The full variable domain, its missing parts supplied by reference TRBV7-6 and TRBJ2-2, is GAGVSQSPRYKVTKRGQDVALRCDPISGHVSLYWYRQALGQGPEFLTYFNYEAQQDKSGLPNDRFSAERPEGSISTLTIQRTEQRDSAMYRCASSSDGLNTGELFFGEGSRLTVL.

The J gene is TRBJ1-1, the V gene TRBV25-1; maybe TRBD1 (6 bases). The CDR3 is 14 residues long. Trimming removed 5 bases at V and 4 bases at J, with 14 bases between. The germline CDR1 and CDR2 sequences are MGHDK and SYGVNS. The CDR3 reads CASSPREGGTEAFF. CDR3 DNA sequence: TGTGCCAGCAGTCCCAGGGAGGGGGGCACTGAAGCTTTCTTT.

This clonotype showed up just a few times. The V and J genes are TRBV6-5 and TRBJ2-2; unclear D gene. The V gene's germline CDR1 is MNHEY and CDR2 SVGAGI. The V gene lost 0 bases and the J gene lost 3 bases, with 14 bases spanning the gap. This CDR3 is built from 17 residues. The CDR3 spells CASSYSTKGVYTGELFF. CDR3 bases: TGTGCCAGCAGTTACTCGACCAAAGGCGTGTACACCGGGGAGCTGTTTTTT.

This clonotype was seen a few times. The rearrangement links TRBV12-3 or TRBV12-4 to TRBJ1-4; D may be TRBD1 (6 bases). The V end was cut by 5 bases, the J end by 14 bases, with 12 bases between. CDR3 length: 11 amino acids. As DNA, the CDR3 is TGTGCCAGCAGTATCACAGGGAAGCTGTTTTTT. Translation: CASSITGKLFF.

The rearrangement joins TRBV24-1 to TRBJ1-5, with 9 bases identical to TRBD1. Trimming cost V 9 bases and J 3 bases; bases outside gene matches: 8. CDR3 length equals 15 residues. Germline V gene sequence: CDR1 KGHDR, CDR2 SFDVKD. This CDR3 reads CATAPRDRDNQPQHF. For the CDR3, the DNA is TGTGCCACCGCCCCCCGGGACAGGGACAATCAGCCCCAGCATTTT.

This clonotype came up a few times. This CDR3 is CASSVGQRSTDTQYF. Here the CDR3 DNA reads TGTGCCAGCAGCGTAGGTCAGCGGTCCACAGATACGCAGTATTTT. The chain joins TRBV9 to TRBJ2-3; D might be TRBD2 (5 bases). Trimming cost V 0 bases and J 2 bases, with 10 bases left between them. Looked up from germline, CDR1 is SGDLS and CDR2 is YYNGEE. The CDR3 is 15 amino acids.

This clonotype was seen a handful of times. The V call is TRBV7-8, the J call TRBJ2-1, with 7 bases matching TRBD1. After removal of 5 bases from V and 0 bases from J, the junction contained 7 bases not matched to a gene. Per germline, CDR1 SGHVS and CDR2 FQNEAQ. The CDR3 spans 16 residues. CDR3 residues: CASSGTAPSSYNEQFF. CDR3 bases: TGTGCCAGCAGCGGGACAGCCCCCAGCTCCTACAATGAGCAGTTCTTC.

A few counts support this clonotype. A read error may produce the germline difference seen at one junction end. CDR3 in DNA: TGTGCCAGCAGCCGTCCTGACCAGGAGACCCAGTACTTC. It encodes CASSRPDQETQYF. The chain recombines TRBV6-1 with TRBJ2-5, with D uncertain. This CDR3 has 13 residues. Germline V gene sequence: CDR1 MNHNS, CDR2 SASEGT.

This chain links TRBV3-1 with TRBJ2-7; TRBD2 agrees at 10 bases. The CDR3 loop spans 15 amino acids. The V segment lost 4 bases and the J segment 2 bases; nucleotides outside the gene matches: 5. CDR1 is LGHDT and CDR2 is YNNKEL in the germline V gene (reference sequence). CDR3 DNA: TGTGCCAGCAGCCTCCGGACTAGCGGCCCCTACGAGCAGTACTTC. It yields the protein CASSLRTSGPYEQYF.

This chain uses TRBV9 with TRBJ2-1; 10 bases agree with TRBD2. This CDR3 contains 15 residues. The V gene end was trimmed by 1 base and the J gene end by 5 bases; junction bases not matched to a gene: 3. Germline V CDR1 and CDR2: SGDLS, YYNGEE. CDR3 sequence reads: CASSVSSGGHNEQFF. CDR3 DNA: TGTGCCAGCAGCGTAAGTAGCGGGGGGCACAATGAGCAGTTCTTC.

This clonotype has only one observation. This rearrangement joins TRBV30 to TRBJ2-3, with 9 bases matching TRBD1. The CDR3 runs to 15 residues. CDR1 GTSNPN and CDR2 SVGIG come from the germline V gene (reference sequence). With 0 bases clipped from V and 3 bases from J, the junction kept 4 bases outside the gene matches. The DNA of the CDR3 is TGTGCCTGGAGTGTACAGGGGGCTATGACAGATACGCAGTATTTT. As protein: CAWSVQGAMTDTQYF.

The V gene is TRBV29-1, the J gene TRBJ1-2; no clear D gene. Germline assignment: CDR1 SQVTM and CDR2 ANQGSEA. V dropped 6 bases and J dropped 12 bases, with 8 bases sitting between them. CDR3 length: 8 residues. The CDR3 is CSVTRDTF. In DNA, the CDR3 is TGCAGCGTAACCCGGGACACCTTC. Full variable domain (missing parts from reference TRBV29-1 and TRBJ1-2): SAVISQKPSRDICQRGTSLTIQCQVDSQVTMMFWYRQQPGQSLTLIATANQGSEATYESGFVIDKFPISRPNLTFSTLTVSNMSPEDSSIYLCSVTRDTFGSGTRLTVV.